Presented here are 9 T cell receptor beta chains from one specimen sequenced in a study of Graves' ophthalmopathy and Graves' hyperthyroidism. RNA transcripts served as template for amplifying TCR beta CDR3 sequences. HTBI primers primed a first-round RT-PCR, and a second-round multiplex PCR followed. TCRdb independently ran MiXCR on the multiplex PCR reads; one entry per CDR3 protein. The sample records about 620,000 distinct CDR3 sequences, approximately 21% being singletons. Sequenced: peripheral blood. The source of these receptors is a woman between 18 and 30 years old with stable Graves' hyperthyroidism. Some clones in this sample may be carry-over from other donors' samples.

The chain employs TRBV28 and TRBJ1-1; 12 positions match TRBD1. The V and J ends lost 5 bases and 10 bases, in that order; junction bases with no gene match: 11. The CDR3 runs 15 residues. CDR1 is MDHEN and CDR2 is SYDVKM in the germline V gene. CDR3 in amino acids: CASSEIRDRGLGAFF. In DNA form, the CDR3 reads TGTGCCAGCAGTGAAATACGGGACAGGGGGCTAGGAGCTTTCTTT.

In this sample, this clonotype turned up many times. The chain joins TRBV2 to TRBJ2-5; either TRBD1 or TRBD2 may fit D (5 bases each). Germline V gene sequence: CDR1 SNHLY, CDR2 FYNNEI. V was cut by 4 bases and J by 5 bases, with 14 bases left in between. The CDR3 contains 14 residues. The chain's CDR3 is CASSGRGGEETQYF. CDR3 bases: TGTGCCAGCAGTGGAAGGGGTGGGGAGGAGACCCAGTACTTC.

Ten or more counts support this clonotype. The DNA for the CDR3 is TGTGCCAGCAGCTTAGTTGGGGAATTGCGATATGGCTACACCTTC. Protein sequence: CASSLVGELRYGYTF. The rearrangement uses TRBV7-2 and TRBJ1-2; D is undetermined. From germline, CDR1 is SGHTA and CDR2 FQGNSA. Deletions cut 1 base from V and 5 bases from J, with 14 bases between. The CDR3 contains 15 residues.

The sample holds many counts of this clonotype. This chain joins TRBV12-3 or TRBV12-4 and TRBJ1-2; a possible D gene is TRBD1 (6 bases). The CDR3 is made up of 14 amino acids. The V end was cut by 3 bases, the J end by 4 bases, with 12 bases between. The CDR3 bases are TGTGCCAGCAGTTTTTCGGGGGGCGGCTATGGCTACACCTTC. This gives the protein CASSFSGGGYGYTF.

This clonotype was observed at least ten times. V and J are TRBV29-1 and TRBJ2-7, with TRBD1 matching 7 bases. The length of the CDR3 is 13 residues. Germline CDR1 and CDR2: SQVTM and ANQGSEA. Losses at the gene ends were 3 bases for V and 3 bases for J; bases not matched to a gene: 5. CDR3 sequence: CSVDSGQYYEQYF. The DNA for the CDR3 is TGCAGCGTTGATTCGGGACAGTACTACGAGCAGTACTTC.

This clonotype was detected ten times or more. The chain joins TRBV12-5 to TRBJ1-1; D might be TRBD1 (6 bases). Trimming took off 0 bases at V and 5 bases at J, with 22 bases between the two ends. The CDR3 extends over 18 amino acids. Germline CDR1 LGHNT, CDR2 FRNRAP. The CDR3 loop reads CASGLVLSGSGGHTEAFF. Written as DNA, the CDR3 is TGTGCTAGTGGTTTGGTACTATCTGGGTCTGGGGGGCATACTGAAGCTTTCTTT.

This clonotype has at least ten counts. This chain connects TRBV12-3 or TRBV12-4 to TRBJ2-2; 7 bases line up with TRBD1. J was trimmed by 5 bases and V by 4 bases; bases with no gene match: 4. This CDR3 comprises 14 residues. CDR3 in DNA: TGTGCCAGCAGTTACAGGGGTGGTACCGGGGAGCTGTTTTTT. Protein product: CASSYRGGTGELFF.

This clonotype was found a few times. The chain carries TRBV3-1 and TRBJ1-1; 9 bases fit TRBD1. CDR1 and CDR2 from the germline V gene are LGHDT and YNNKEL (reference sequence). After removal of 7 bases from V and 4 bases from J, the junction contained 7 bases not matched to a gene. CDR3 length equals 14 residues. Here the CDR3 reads CASTKGQGATEAFF. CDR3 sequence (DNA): TGTGCCAGCACCAAGGGACAGGGTGCCACTGAAGCTTTCTTT.

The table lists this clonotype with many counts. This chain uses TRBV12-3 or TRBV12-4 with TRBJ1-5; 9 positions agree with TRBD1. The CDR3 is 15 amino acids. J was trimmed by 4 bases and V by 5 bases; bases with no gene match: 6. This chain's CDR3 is CASSPGGTGNQPQHF. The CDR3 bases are TGTGCCAGCAGTCCCGGGGGGACAGGGAATCAGCCCCAGCATTTT.